This T cell receptor (beta chain) was found in a study of blood T cell repertoires in COVID-19. Those enrolled, adults aged 18 to 89 years, came from roughly 22 US areas. Cohort placement rested on clinical history that participants reported themselves. Before being deemed recovered, Cohort 3 donors had two negative PCRs, clearance, or symptom resolution. This clone has only one observation. Only in-frame clones appear in the TCRdb table, and some are missing; sequencing was by immunoSEQ multiplex PCR. Among fewer than 200,000 clones listed, over 75% were seen once. The germline CDR1 and CDR2 sequences are MGHRA and YSYEKL. There are 14 residues in the CDR3. V dropped 4 bases and J dropped 5; count of bases not matched to a gene: 2.

Sequencing was carried out using PBMCs or T cells enriched from blood (not recorded which). The clonotype was recovered from a woman between 18 and 29 years old who had recovered from COVID-19. The chain recombines TRBV4-1 with TRBJ2-2; 9 positions match TRBD2. CDR3 region: CASSLSGRTGELFF. The DNA for the CDR3 is TGCGCCAGCAGCCTAAGCGGGAGGACCGGGGAGCTGTTTTTT.